These T cell receptor beta chains were read from a single sample in a study of blood T cell repertoires in COVID-19. Clones were read by immunoSEQ multiplex PCR, and TCRdb kept only the in-frame ones, dropping some. Of approximately 60,000 clones listed, roughly 75% are singletons. Material for sequencing was peripheral blood. The source is a man between 60 and 70 years old with COVID-19, enrolled during active disease. Both conserved end residues are part of each CDR3. The D gene is left open where the match is weak. Some rows have no size entry. The others give once, few or many, or a class for an expanded clone.

clone size: NA
D gene: TRBD2
CDR3 length: 14
V gene: TRBV6-5
J gene: TRBJ2-7
CDR3 protein: CASIKREGLQGQYF
CDR3 DNA: TGTGCCAGCATTAAGCGGGAGGGCCTGCAGGGGCAGTACTTC

clone size: NA
D gene: NA
CDR3 length: 13
V gene: TRBV7-3
J gene: TRBJ2-1
CDR3 protein: CASSLKLINEQFF
CDR3 DNA: TGTGCCAGCAGCTTAAAACTAATTAATGAGCAGTTCTTC

clone size: large
D gene: NA
CDR3 length: 15
V gene: TRBV28
J gene: TRBJ2-3
CDR3 protein: CASSTQGTYTDTQYF
CDR3 DNA: TGTGCCAGCAGTACGCAAGGGACTTACACAGATACGCAGTATTTT

clone size: NA
D gene: TRBD1
CDR3 length: 13
V gene: TRBV2
J gene: TRBJ1-1
CDR3 protein: CASSRRGLPEAFF
CDR3 DNA: TGTGCCAGCAGTCGCAGGGGGTTACCTGAAGCTTTCTTT

clone size: NA
D gene: NA
CDR3 length: 14
V gene: TRBV18
J gene: TRBJ2-5
CDR3 protein: CASSPPGSPETQYF
CDR3 DNA: TGTGCCAGCTCACCACCGGGGAGTCCAGAGACCCAGTACTTC

clone size: NA
D gene: NA
CDR3 length: 12
V gene: TRBV6-6
J gene: TRBJ2-7
CDR3 protein: CASSIQGDEQYF
CDR3 DNA: TGTGCCAGCTCAATACAGGGAGACGAGCAGTACTTC

clone size: few
D gene: TRBD2
CDR3 length: 17
V gene: TRBV5-1
J gene: TRBJ2-1
CDR3 protein: CASSSGTSGASYNEQFF
CDR3 DNA: TGCGCCAGCAGCTCCGGGACTAGCGGGGCGTCCTACAATGAGCAGTTCTTC

clone size: NA
D gene: NA
CDR3 length: 15
V gene: TRBV28
J gene: TRBJ1-2
CDR3 protein: CASSFDAGTNYGYTF
CDR3 DNA: TGTGCCAGCAGTTTCGATGCAGGCACCAACTATGGCTACACCTTC

clone size: NA
D gene: NA
CDR3 length: 15
V gene: TRBV5-1
J gene: TRBJ2-6
CDR3 protein: CASSLVLSGANVLTF
CDR3 DNA: TGCGCCAGCAGCTTGGTTCTGTCTGGGGCCAACGTCCTGACTTTC

clone size: NA
D gene: NA
CDR3 length: 15
V gene: TRBV5-1
J gene: TRBJ1-2
CDR3 protein: CASSLGIGTPYGYTF
CDR3 DNA: TGCGCCAGCAGCTTGGGTATTGGGACACCCTATGGCTACACCTTC

clone size: NA
D gene: TRBD2
CDR3 length: 16
V gene: TRBV11-1
J gene: TRBJ2-3
CDR3 protein: CASSLIAALATDTQYF
CDR3 DNA: TGTGCCAGCAGCTTAATTGCGGCACTAGCGACAGATACGCAGTATTTT

clone size: NA
D gene: NA
CDR3 length: 15
V gene: TRBV4-2
J gene: TRBJ2-3
CDR3 protein: CASSPPGASTDTQYF
CDR3 DNA: TGTGCCAGCAGTCCACCGGGAGCAAGCACAGATACGCAGTATTTT

clone size: NA
D gene: TRBD1
CDR3 length: 14
V gene: TRBV19
J gene: TRBJ2-7
CDR3 protein: CASSTYRGRHEQYF
CDR3 DNA: TGTGCCAGTAGCACATACAGGGGGCGCCACGAGCAGTACTTC

clone size: NA
D gene: NA
CDR3 length: 12
V gene: TRBV11-1
J gene: TRBJ1-2
CDR3 protein: CASRGEGYGYTF
CDR3 DNA: TGTGCCAGCAGGGGAGAGGGATATGGCTACACCTTC

clone size: NA
D gene: NA
CDR3 length: 13
V gene: TRBV2
J gene: TRBJ2-3
CDR3 protein: CASSRGITDTQYF
CDR3 DNA: TGTGCCAGCAGTCGGGGAATAACAGATACGCAGTATTTT

clone size: NA
D gene: TRBD2
CDR3 length: 17
V gene: TRBV7-6
J gene: TRBJ2-1
CDR3 protein: CASSLGSGRAGYNEQFF
CDR3 DNA: TGTGCCAGCAGCTTAGGTAGCGGGAGGGCCGGCTACAATGAGCAGTTCTTC

clone size: NA
D gene: TRBD2
CDR3 length: 15
V gene: TRBV2
J gene: TRBJ2-5
CDR3 protein: CASSGTSAFQETQYF
CDR3 DNA: TGTGCCAGCAGTGGGACTAGCGCTTTCCAAGAGACCCAGTACTTC

clone size: NA
D gene: NA
CDR3 length: 14
V gene: TRBV28
J gene: TRBJ2-7
CDR3 protein: CASRPDRIIYEQYF
CDR3 DNA: TGTGCCAGCAGACCTGACAGGATCATCTACGAGCAGTACTTC

clone size: once
D gene: NA
CDR3 length: 15
V gene: TRBV7-6
J gene: TRBJ2-2
CDR3 protein: CASSFRPEGTGELFF
CDR3 DNA: TGTGCCAGCAGCTTTCGCCCAGAGGGCACCGGGGAGCTGTTTTTT

clone size: NA
D gene: TRBD2
CDR3 length: 15
V gene: TRBV5-4
J gene: TRBJ2-3
CDR3 protein: CASSLAGLASDTQYF
CDR3 DNA: TGTGCCAGCAGCTTGGCGGGACTAGCTTCAGATACGCAGTATTTT

clone size: NA
D gene: TRBD2
CDR3 length: 14
V gene: TRBV7-3
J gene: TRBJ2-7
CDR3 protein: CASSSGLAGGEQYF
CDR3 DNA: TGTGCCAGCAGCAGCGGACTAGCGGGGGGCGAGCAGTACTTC

clone size: NA
D gene: NA
CDR3 length: 13
V gene: TRBV28
J gene: TRBJ1-2
CDR3 protein: CASRPSSVYGYTF
CDR3 DNA: TGTGCCAGCAGGCCCTCAAGCGTCTATGGCTACACCTTC

clone size: once
D gene: NA
CDR3 length: 16
V gene: TRBV5-4
J gene: TRBJ1-1
CDR3 protein: CASSLGGDRLNTEAFF
CDR3 DNA: TGTGCCAGCAGCTTAGGGGGAGATCGCTTGAACACTGAAGCTTTCTTT

clone size: NA
D gene: TRBD1
CDR3 length: 18
V gene: TRBV19
J gene: TRBJ1-1
CDR3 protein: CASSIDPPGGGGNTEAFF
CDR3 DNA: TGTGCCAGTAGTATTGATCCCCCAGGGGGCGGTGGGAACACTGAAGCTTTCTTT

clone size: NA
D gene: TRBD2
CDR3 length: 16
V gene: TRBV4-1
J gene: TRBJ2-1
CDR3 protein: CASSRGLAGGYNEQFF
CDR3 DNA: TGCGCCAGCAGCCGGGGACTAGCGGGAGGTTACAATGAGCAGTTCTTC

clone size: NA
D gene: TRBD1
CDR3 length: 15
V gene: TRBV7-2
J gene: TRBJ2-1
CDR3 protein: CASSLDRGSYNEQFF
CDR3 DNA: TGTGCCAGCAGCTTAGACAGGGGGTCCTACAATGAGCAGTTCTTC

clone size: NA
D gene: NA
CDR3 length: 14
V gene: TRBV6-5
J gene: TRBJ1-1
CDR3 protein: CASSLVGTFTEAFF
CDR3 DNA: TGTGCCAGCAGCCTGGTCGGGACATTCACTGAAGCTTTCTTT

clone size: NA
D gene: NA
CDR3 length: 15
V gene: TRBV13
J gene: TRBJ1-2
CDR3 protein: CASSPPGGRNYGYTF
CDR3 DNA: TGTGCCAGCAGCCCCCCCGGGGGGCGGAACTATGGCTACACCTTC

clone size: NA
D gene: NA
CDR3 length: 12
V gene: TRBV28
J gene: TRBJ1-5
CDR3 protein: CAVDRSNQPQHF
CDR3 DNA: TGTGCCGTAGACAGGTCCAATCAGCCCCAGCATTTT

clone size: NA
D gene: TRBD2
CDR3 length: 14
V gene: TRBV11-3
J gene: TRBJ2-1
CDR3 protein: CASSSGRPGDEQFF
CDR3 DNA: TGTGCCAGCAGCAGCGGGAGGCCAGGGGATGAGCAGTTCTTC

clone size: once
D gene: NA
CDR3 length: 14
V gene: TRBV11-3
J gene: TRBJ1-2
CDR3 protein: CASPPRTIYYGYTF
CDR3 DNA: TGTGCCAGCCCCCCACGAACAATATATTATGGCTACACCTTC

clone size: NA
D gene: NA
CDR3 length: 11
V gene: TRBV5-6
J gene: TRBJ2-3
CDR3 protein: CASSDFHTQYF
CDR3 DNA: TGTGCCAGCAGTGACTTCCATACGCAGTATTTT

clone size: NA
D gene: NA
CDR3 length: 13
V gene: TRBV5-6
J gene: TRBJ2-7
CDR3 protein: CASSIQGSYEQYF
CDR3 DNA: TGTGCCAGCAGCATCCAGGGCTCCTACGAGCAGTACTTC

clone size: NA
D gene: TRBD2
CDR3 length: 13
V gene: TRBV5-1
J gene: TRBJ2-5
CDR3 protein: CASSRTREETQYF
CDR3 DNA: TGCGCCAGCAGCCGGACTAGGGAAGAGACCCAGTACTTC

clone size: NA
D gene: TRBD1
CDR3 length: 15
V gene: TRBV28
J gene: TRBJ1-5
CDR3 protein: CASSWDRAGRQPQHF
CDR3 DNA: TGTGCCAGCAGTTGGGACAGGGCGGGCAGGCAGCCCCAGCATTTT

clone size: once
D gene: TRBD1
CDR3 length: 14
V gene: TRBV30
J gene: TRBJ2-5
CDR3 protein: CAWRRGQGRETQYF
CDR3 DNA: TGTGCCTGGAGGAGGGGACAGGGTAGAGAGACCCAGTACTTC

clone size: few
D gene: NA
CDR3 length: 13
V gene: TRBV30
J gene: TRBJ1-5
CDR3 protein: CAWSGQDNQPQHF
CDR3 DNA: TGTGCCTGGAGTGGACAGGACAATCAGCCCCAGCATTTT

clone size: NA
D gene: NA
CDR3 length: 11
V gene: TRBV7-9
J gene: TRBJ2-7
CDR3 protein: CASSYQDEQYF
CDR3 DNA: TGTGCCAGCAGCTATCAGGACGAGCAGTACTTC

clone size: NA
D gene: NA
CDR3 length: 14
V gene: TRBV7-9
J gene: TRBJ2-7
CDR3 protein: CASSLGQGRNEQYF
CDR3 DNA: TGTGCCAGCAGCTTAGGTCAGGGAAGGAACGAGCAGTACTTC

clone size: NA
D gene: NA
CDR3 length: 12
V gene: TRBV28
J gene: TRBJ2-3
CDR3 protein: CASMTPTDTQYF
CDR3 DNA: TGTGCCAGCATGACACCGACAGATACGCAGTATTTT

clone size: NA
D gene: NA
CDR3 length: 12
V gene: TRBV3-1/TRBV3-2
J gene: TRBJ2-3
CDR3 protein: CASSRGPDTQYF
CDR3 DNA: TGTGCCAGCAGCCGGGGGCCAGATACGCAGTATTTT

clone size: once
D gene: NA
CDR3 length: 13
V gene: TRBV6-4
J gene: TRBJ2-1
CDR3 protein: CASSDSDRTEQFF
CDR3 DNA: TGTGCCAGCAGTGACTCGGACAGAACAGAGCAGTTCTTC